What follows is one TCR beta chain and its context. The junction shows a germline mismatch at one end, possibly a read error. Profiling relied on immunoSEQ multiplex PCR, and the TCRdb table lists in-frame clones only, not all of them. In the table there are tens of thousands of clones, around 83% of which are singletons. This sample was included in a study of OX40 agonist ivuxolimab in advanced cancers. Study at large: Patients' therapy was ivuxolimab, an antibody that acts as an agonist of OX40 (CD134). Every 2 weeks, ivuxolimab was infused into the patients intravenously at between 0.01 and 10 mg/kg.

The sample consisted of CD4+ or CD8+ T cells sorted from blood, taken in a trial of the OX40 agonist ivuxolimab. This receptor was identified in an adult with an advanced solid tumor such as melanoma, head and neck, liver or kidney cancer.

This chain's CDR3 is CASSLNQPQHF. Here the CDR3 DNA reads TGTGCTAGCAGCCTCAATCAGCCCCAGCATTTT. V usage is TRBV7-7 and J usage is TRBJ1-5, with D hard to call. This CDR3 contains 11 residues. From germline, CDR1 is SSHAT and CDR2 FNYEAQ (reference sequence).